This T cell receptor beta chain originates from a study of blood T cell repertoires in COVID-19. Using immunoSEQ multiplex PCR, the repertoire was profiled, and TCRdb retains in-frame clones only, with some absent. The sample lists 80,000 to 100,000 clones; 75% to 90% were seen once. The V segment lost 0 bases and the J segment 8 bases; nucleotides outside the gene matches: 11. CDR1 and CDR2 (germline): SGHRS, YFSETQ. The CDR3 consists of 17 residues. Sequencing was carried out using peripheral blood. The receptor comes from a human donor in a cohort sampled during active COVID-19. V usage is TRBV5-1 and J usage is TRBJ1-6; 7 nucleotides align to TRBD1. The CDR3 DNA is TGCGCCAGCAGCTTGGTGGTCTCCGGGACAGCCGATTCACCCCTCCACTTT. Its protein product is CASSLVVSGTADSPLHF.